This is a list of T cell receptor beta chains from one sample in a study of cytomegalovirus exposure and HLA in healthy donors. Sequencing was performed with immunoSEQ multiplex PCR; in TCRdb, only in-frame clones are kept and a portion is missing. The sample has roughly 150,000 clones, roughly three quarters seen once. The material sequenced was PBMCs. The receptors here all came from a man aged 25 to 40 in good health and CMV-seronegative. CDR3s leave out the opening cysteine and the closing phenylalanine or tryptophan.

V gene,J gene,CDR3 protein
TRBV6-6,TRBJ2-7,ASKAPGTGGDEQY
TRBV5-1,TRBJ2-1,ASSLTAGGIYNEQF
TRBV4-1,TRBJ1-3,ASSQKVDRGHSGNTIY
TRBV7-9,TRBJ2-3,ASSLWQGGDTQY
TRBV9,TRBJ1-4,ASSSRGGQGAEKLF
TRBV5-5,TRBJ2-7,ASSPLRGGGYEQY
TRBV15,TRBJ1-5,ANPPDSNQPQH
TRBV28,TRBJ2-7,ASKSDRRSYEQY
TRBV2,TRBJ2-5,ASSDPGGGETQY
TRBV7-3,TRBJ2-2,ASSLGRTSGSAGELF
TRBV6-1,TRBJ1-1,ASSETHQGDTEAF
TRBV4-2,TRBJ2-1,ASSQSRGQGADEQF
TRBV7-3,TRBJ2-5,ASSLGTGGGKTQY